These 23 T cell receptor beta chains share one sample of origin, sequenced in a study of long-term antiretroviral therapy in people with HIV. Sequencing relied on immunoSEQ assay v3.0, run at survey level. Produced via immunoSEQ multiplex PCR; TCRdb's table is partial and in-frame only. The data contain some 38,000 clones, roughly 80% of them singletons. Sequences were derived from unsorted PBMCs, sampled 1.5 years after starting antiretroviral therapy. These receptors were obtained from a man aged 18 to 35 with HIV.

The rearrangement links TRBV28 to TRBJ1-5; 7 nucleotides match TRBD1. Germline CDR1 reads MDHEN; CDR2 reads SYDVKM. The V and J ends lost 5 bases and 6 bases, in that order; junction bases with no gene match: 4. CDR3 length equals 13 residues. The chain's CDR3 is CASSNRGGQPQHF. CDR3 nucleotide sequence: TGTGCCAGCAGTAACAGGGGCGGTCAGCCCCAGCATTTT.

The chain carries TRBV27 and TRBJ1-5, with a weak D call TRBD1 (5 bases). Germline CDR1 and CDR2: MNHEY and SMNVEV (reference sequence). CDR3 length equals 15 residues. V was cut by 5 bases and J by 0 bases, with 11 bases left in between. CDR3 residues: CASSAQGLSNQPQHF. The CDR3 DNA reads as TGTGCCAGCAGTGCTCAGGGACTTAGCAATCAGCCCCAGCATTTT.

This clone was picked up a small number of times. The chain links TRBV10-3 to TRBJ1-2; TRBD1 is a possible D gene (5 bases). CDR3 length equals 14 residues. Germline lookup yields CDR1 ENHRY and CDR2 SYGVKD. V was clipped by 4 bases and J by 4 bases, with 13 bases between them. CDR3 amino acids: CAISAIQGPYGYTF. In DNA form, the CDR3 reads TGTGCCATCAGTGCGATTCAGGGCCCCTATGGCTACACCTTC.

The chain joins TRBV15 to TRBJ1-4; D is undetermined. This CDR3 has 17 amino acids. Germline V gene lookup returns CDR1 LNHNV and CDR2 YYDKDF (reference sequence). V lost 1 base, J lost 0 bases, and 12 bases lay in between. The CDR3 sequence is CATSRAPAGATNEKLFF. Written as DNA, the CDR3 is TGTGCCACCAGCAGAGCCCCGGCGGGAGCAACTAATGAAAAACTGTTTTTT.

This chain connects TRBV27 to TRBJ2-3; 14 bases fit TRBD2. The V gene's germline CDR1 is MNHEY and CDR2 SMNVEV (reference sequence). V lost 5 bases, J lost 14 bases, and 6 bases stayed unmatched. This CDR3 is 13 amino acids long. CDR3 in amino acids: CASSTGTSGRRYF. The CDR3 DNA sequence: TGTGCCAGCAGTACTGGGACTAGCGGGAGACGGTATTTT.

The CDR3 region has the DNA TGCGCCAGCAGCCAAGCCCCGGGACAGGTCAACTATGGCTACACCTTC. Protein: CASSQAPGQVNYGYTF. V and J are TRBV4-1 and TRBJ1-2, with 8 bases that match TRBD1. The ends lost 1 base at V and 2 bases at J; junction bases unmatched: 6. In germline, CDR1 is MGHRA, CDR2 YSYEKL. This CDR3 contains 16 residues.

V is TRBV30 and J is TRBJ2-2; D gene uncertain. CDR1 is GTSNPN, CDR2 SVGIG, per germline (reference sequence). CDR3 length: 13 residues. V was cut by 0 bases and J by 3 bases, with 5 bases left in between. The CDR3 region has the DNA TGTGCCTGGAGTGTGTCGGACACCGGGGAGCTGTTTTTT. Residues: CAWSVSDTGELFF. The complete variable domain, with remaining parts taken from reference TRBV30 and TRBJ2-2, reads SQTIHQWPATLVQPVGSPLSLECTVEGTSNPNLYWYRQAAGRGLQLLFYSVGIGQISSEVPQNLSASRPQDRQFILSSKKLLLSDSGFYLCAWSVSDTGELFFGEGSRLTVL.

This rearrangement joins TRBV7-9 to TRBJ2-3; TRBD2 agrees at 13 bases. This CDR3 spans 16 amino acids. J gave up 11 bases and V 5 bases, and 13 bases lay outside the gene matches. Germline CDR1 and CDR2: SEHNR and FQNEAQ (reference sequence). For the CDR3, the DNA is TGTGCCAGCAGCGTTGGACTAGCGGGAGAGGCGGGCGGGCAGTATTTT. It specifies CASSVGLAGEAGGQYF. Variable domain in full (rest from reference TRBV7-9 and TRBJ2-3): DTGVSQNPRHKITKRGQNVTFRCDPISEHNRLYWYRQTLGQGPEFLTYFQNEAQLEKSRLLSDRFSAERPKGSFSTLEIQRTEQGDSAMYLCASSVGLAGEAGGQYFGPGTRLTVL.

This rearrangement joins TRBV27 to TRBJ1-5; 8 bases align to TRBD1. Germline assignment: CDR1 MNHEY and CDR2 SMNVEV (reference sequence). This CDR3 is built from 16 residues. The J segment lost 4 bases and the V segment lost 5 bases, leaving 10 bases of the junction unmatched. The CDR3 sequence: CASSPRTGLTNQPQHF. In DNA form, the CDR3 reads TGTGCCAGCAGTCCTCGGACAGGGCTTACTAATCAGCCCCAGCATTTT.

The J gene is TRBJ1-4, the V gene TRBV27; D is unclear. The CDR3 consists of 14 residues. V lost 6 bases and J lost 8, with 16 bases in between. Germline V gene lookup returns CDR1 MNHEY and CDR2 SMNVEV (reference sequence). The CDR3 DNA follows: TGTGCCAGCAGGGACCGGTCGGTCTCGGAAAAACTGTTTTTT. Translating gives CASRDRSVSEKLFF.

The gene calls are TRBV5-1 and TRBJ1-2, with no clear D. This CDR3 spans 13 amino acids. Per germline, CDR1 SGHRS and CDR2 YFSETQ. V was trimmed by 3 bases and J by 8 bases, leaving 14 bases between them. The CDR3 here is CASSSGPTGGYTF. The CDR3 coding sequence is TGCGCCAGCAGCTCGGGCCCTACCGGCGGCTACACCTTC.

The gene calls are TRBV7-2 and TRBJ1-3; 9 bases fit TRBD1. This CDR3 spans 21 amino acids. Trimming at V came to 0 bases and at J to 4 bases, leaving 19 bases not matched to a gene. The germline V gene has CDR1 SGHTA and CDR2 FQGNSA. The CDR3 spells CASSLALKRDRVGGKGNTIYF. The CDR3 region has the DNA TGTGCCAGCAGCTTAGCGCTAAAACGGGACAGGGTAGGAGGTAAGGGAAACACCATATATTTT.

V usage is TRBV20-1 and J usage is TRBJ1-1; D call uncertain. The germline V gene encodes CDR1 DFQATT and CDR2 SNEGSKA (reference sequence). V was trimmed by 2 bases and J by 0 bases, leaving 1 base between them. CDR3 length: 11 residues. DNA of the CDR3: TGCAGTGCTAGACTGAACACTGAAGCTTTCTTT. This sequence encodes CSARLNTEAFF.

This chain joins TRBV5-6 and TRBJ2-5; the D gene is possibly TRBD2 (6 bases). Germline V CDR1 and CDR2: SGHDT, YYEEEE. V was shortened by 3 bases and J by 4 bases, with 22 bases between the two germline ends. The CDR3 extends over 17 amino acids. DNA of the CDR3: TGTGCCAGCAGCTGGCGGGATTGGACTGGTCCAGGAGAGACCCAGTACTTC. This sequence encodes CASSWRDWTGPGETQYF.

The gene calls are TRBV11-2 and TRBJ2-2, with D possibly matching TRBD1 (6 bases). The germline V and J ends were trimmed by 5 bases and 8 bases, with 18 bases remaining between them. The CDR3 loop spans 15 amino acids. Looked up from germline, CDR1 is SGHAT and CDR2 is FQNNGV. The CDR3 coding sequence is TGTGCCAGCAGCGCCCAAACAGGGATTTGGGGGGAGCTGTTTTTT. Its translation: CASSAQTGIWGELFF.

The chain is built from TRBV14 and TRBJ2-7; D unresolved. V lost 1 base and J lost 2, with 9 bases in between. The length of the CDR3 is 14 residues. CDR1 is SGHDN and CDR2 is FVKESK in the germline V gene. As DNA, the CDR3 is TGTGCCAGCAGCCAAGGACGTTTTACCTACGAGCAGTACTTC. Translating gives CASSQGRFTYEQYF.

The chain uses TRBV10-2 and TRBJ2-7, with a weak D call TRBD1 (6 bases). V lost 6 bases, J lost 4 bases, and 13 bases lay in between. The CDR3 contains 13 residues. The germline gives CDR1 WSHSY, CDR2 SAAADI. In DNA, the CDR3 is TGCGCCAGCAGATCCGGGACAAATTACGAGCAGTACTTC. This gives the protein CASRSGTNYEQYF.

This CDR3 reads CSGTTNTEAFF. DNA of the CDR3: TGCAGCGGAACTACGAACACTGAAGCTTTCTTT. The chain carries TRBV29-1 and TRBJ1-1; no clear D gene. Germline V gives CDR1 SQVTM, CDR2 ANQGSEA. Trimming stripped 7 bases from V and 1 base from J, with 7 bases between. The CDR3 is made up of 11 amino acids.

The chain is built from TRBV5-1 and TRBJ2-7; D is unresolved. This CDR3 comprises 13 residues. CDR1 is SGHRS and CDR2 is YFSETQ in the germline V gene. The germline V and J ends were trimmed by 5 bases and 2 bases, with 11 bases remaining between them. The CDR3 DNA sequence: TGCGCCAGCAGTCCCGAGGATCCCTACGAGCAGTACTTC. As protein: CASSPEDPYEQYF.

This chain uses TRBV4-1 with TRBJ2-1, with 7 bases aligning to TRBD2. V lost 7 bases, J lost 3 bases, and 3 bases stayed unmatched. The germline V gene encodes CDR1 MGHRA and CDR2 YSYEKL. CDR3 length: 13 residues. This chain's CDR3 is CASTGEGYNEQFF. CDR3 coding DNA: TGCGCCAGCACGGGGGAGGGCTACAATGAGCAGTTCTTC.

The V gene is TRBV5-4, the J gene TRBJ2-5; maybe TRBD1 (6 bases). This CDR3 is built from 15 residues. The ends were cut back, 4 bases at V and 5 bases at J, with 18 bases in the middle. Looked up from germline, CDR1 is SGHNT and CDR2 is YYREEE (reference sequence). CDR3 DNA: TGTGCCAGCAGCCTAACAGTACAGGGTTCGGAGACCCAGTACTTC. It is translated as CASSLTVQGSETQYF.

The V call is TRBV18, the J call TRBJ2-1; 7 bases map to TRBD2. The V segment lost 3 bases and the J segment 7 bases; nucleotides outside the gene matches: 15. Per the germline V gene, CDR1 is KGHSH and CDR2 is LQKENI. The CDR3 consists of 17 residues. The CDR3 sequence is CASSPGRLASIGNEQFF. The CDR3 DNA reads TGTGCCAGCTCACCGGGGAGACTAGCATCTATCGGGAATGAGCAGTTCTTC.

This clone was seen once. Written as DNA, the CDR3 is TGTGCCAGCAGCTTAGTAGGGGGGGCGGCGAGCAATCAGCCCCAGCATTTT. Protein sequence: CASSLVGGAASNQPQHF. The gene calls are TRBV7-2 and TRBJ1-5, with D maybe TRBD1 (6 bases). The CDR3 runs to 17 residues. V gave up 1 base and J gave up 1 base, with 14 bases separating them. Germline V gives CDR1 SGHTA, CDR2 FQGNSA.